One sample yielded the 24 T cell receptor beta chains listed below, sequenced in a study of molecular identifiers for immune sequencing clone quantification. TCRdb re-analysed the PCR reads in MiXCR, keeping a single row per CDR3 protein. The table has around 54,000 distinct CDR3 sequences, around 27% seen once. The specimen sequenced was naive CD8+ T cells from blood, with Jurkat cell RNA spiked in. The subset here: FACS-sorted CD8+CD4-CCR7+CD45RA+ naive T cells. These receptors were collected from a human donor in good health. Some libraries in this study had Jurkat cell RNA spiked in.

At least ten counts were recorded for this clonotype. The chain is built from TRBV4-3 and TRBJ1-1; TRBD1 agrees at 9 bases. The V gene end was trimmed by 3 bases and the J gene end by 4 bases; junction bases not matched to a gene: 6. The CDR3 runs to 15 residues. Looked up from germline, CDR1 is LGHNA and CDR2 is YSLEER. CDR3 protein: CASSHFGQGPTEAFF. The CDR3 nucleotides read TGCGCCAGCAGCCACTTCGGACAGGGGCCCACTGAAGCTTTCTTT.

This clonotype was seen a few times. A much larger clone sits a single nucleotide away, making a read error possible. J is TRBJ1-2 and V is TRBV5-1; D unclear. V was cut by 1 base and J by 6 bases, with 4 bases left in between. Germline assignment: CDR1 SGHRS and CDR2 YFSETQ. This CDR3 is 11 amino acids long. DNA of the CDR3: TGCGCCAGCAGCTTGAATCATGGCTACACCTTC. Its translation is CASSLNHGYTF.

Worth noting for this clonotype: A much larger clone sits a single nucleotide away, making a read error possible. The chain joins TRBV27 to TRBJ1-4, with 9 positions matching TRBD1. The CDR3 has 15 amino acids. Germline CDR1 is MNHEY and CDR2 is SMNVEV (reference sequence). The CDR3 region has the DNA TGTGCCAGCAGGCCCCTACAGGGGGCTAATGAAAAACCGTTTTTT. This codes for CASRPLQGANEKPFF.

The V call is TRBV7-3, the J call TRBJ2-1; no clear D. The CDR3 extends over 14 amino acids. Germline CDR1 reads SGHTA; CDR2 reads FQGTGA. The V gene lost 10 bases and the J gene lost 9 bases, with 22 bases spanning the gap. CDR3 loop: CANSLDHLLGEQFF. The CDR3 DNA is TGTGCCAACAGTCTGGACCACCTCTTGGGTGAGCAGTTCTTC.

This clonotype was counted a few times. The rearrangement joins TRBV13 to TRBJ1-1; tentatively, D is TRBD1 (6 bases). Germline loops: CDR1 PRHDT, CDR2 FYEKMQ (reference sequence). The CDR3 consists of 15 residues. V lost 5 bases, J lost 8 bases, and 21 bases lay in between. The CDR3 sequence is CASSHLTGREIEAFF. The DNA for the CDR3 is TGTGCCAGCAGCCACCTGACAGGACGCGAGATAGAAGCTTTCTTT.

This sequence joins TRBV7-9 and TRBJ2-1; 8 bases map to TRBD1. Germline trimming cut 5 bases from V and 0 bases from J; bases unmatched to any gene: 3. The CDR3 spans 15 residues. Germline CDR1 and CDR2: SEHNR and FQNEAQ (reference sequence). CDR3: CASSTTGGSYNEQFF. The DNA of the CDR3 is TGTGCCAGCAGCACTACAGGGGGCTCCTACAATGAGCAGTTCTTC.

The chain links TRBV12-3 or TRBV12-4 to TRBJ2-7, with no clear D. V lost 4 bases to trimming and J lost 2 bases, with 12 bases between them. This CDR3 contains 14 residues. The CDR3 spells CASSSLGLTYEQYF. DNA of the CDR3: TGTGCCAGCAGTTCTTTAGGGCTAACCTACGAGCAGTACTTC.

On this clonotype: This may be a read error, as it is one base from a much larger clone. The chain uses TRBV7-9 and TRBJ2-5; maybe TRBD2 (5 bases). Looked up from germline, CDR1 is SEHNR and CDR2 is FQNEAQ (reference sequence). The CDR3 is made up of 14 amino acids. CDR3 sequence: CAGSLSSLQETQYF. CDR3 in DNA: TGTGCCGGCAGCTTATCTAGCCTCCAAGAGACCCAGTACTTC.

Of note for this clonotype: A much larger clone sits a single nucleotide away, making a read error possible. The CDR3 coding sequence is TGCTCCAGCAGCCCCGACAAGCCACCCTTCTACGAGCAGTACTTC. This encodes CSSSPDKPPFYEQYF. The chain joins TRBV5-1 to TRBJ2-7; D is unclear. The germline gives CDR1 SGHRS, CDR2 YFSETQ. CDR3 length: 15 residues.

This clonotype was picked up a small number of times. The CDR3 coding sequence is TGTGCCAGCAGACTAGGGACTAAAGAGACCCAGTACTTC. The encoded protein is CASRLGTKETQYF. The chain couples TRBV7-9 to TRBJ2-5, with 7 bases aligning to TRBD2. V shed 6 bases, J shed 3 bases, and the junction held 4 bases outside the gene matches. CDR1 is SEHNR and CDR2 is FQNEAQ in the germline V gene (reference sequence). CDR3 size: 13 residues.

This clonotype occurred many times. V gene TRBV20-1 combines with J gene TRBJ2-5; TRBD2 matches at 13 bases. CDR3 length: 16 amino acids. CDR1 and CDR2 from the germline V gene are DFQATT and SNEGSKA (reference sequence). V shed 6 bases, J shed 1 base, and the junction held 8 bases outside the gene matches. This chain's CDR3 is CSAQGLAGYPQETQYF. The CDR3 coding sequence is TGCAGTGCCCAGGGACTAGCGGGGTACCCCCAAGAGACCCAGTACTTC.

As regards this clonotype: One base away lies a much larger clone, so this may be a sequencing read error. The chain recombines TRBV27 with TRBJ1-1; D uncertain. There are 14 residues in the CDR3. Germline values: CDR1 MNHEY, CDR2 SMNVEV (reference sequence). The CDR3 nucleotides read TGTGCCAGCAGTTTACCCGCGGGGTACACCGAAGCTTTCTTT. As protein: CASSLPAGYTEAFF.

The table lists this clonotype with many counts. Written as DNA, the CDR3 is TGTGCCAGCAGCTTCCCGGGTCAAGAGACCCAGTACTTC. Translation gives CASSFPGQETQYF. The chain combines TRBV11-2 with TRBJ2-5; no definite D call. The V gene lost 3 bases and the J gene lost 2 bases, with 7 bases spanning the gap. There are 13 residues in the CDR3. Germline CDR1 and CDR2: SGHAT and FQNNGV.

This clonotype was seen many times. CDR3: CASSLGPETQYF. CDR3 DNA: TGTGCCAGCAGCTTAGGGCCTGAGACCCAGTACTTC. This chain connects TRBV11-2 to TRBJ2-5, with D uncertain. Germline CDR1 and CDR2: SGHAT and FQNNGV. This CDR3 is built from 12 residues. The V and J ends lost 1 base and 5 bases respectively, with 5 bases between them.

Ten or more counts support this clonotype. J is TRBJ1-5 and V is TRBV6-2 or TRBV6-3, with TRBD1 as a possible D gene (6 bases). The CDR3 contains 13 residues. Germline loops: CDR1 MNHEY, CDR2 SVGEGT. This CDR3 reads CGTRQGFGQPQHF. CDR3 sequence (DNA): TGTGGCACCCGTCAGGGGTTCGGTCAGCCCCAGCATTTT.

This clonotype was seen a handful of times. A much larger clone is a single base away; this may be a read error. J is TRBJ1-2 and V is TRBV29-1, with D unclear. The germline V and J ends were trimmed by 2 bases and 3 bases, with 13 bases remaining between them. CDR3 length: 14 amino acids. The germline V gene has CDR1 SQVTM and CDR2 ANQGSEA. CDR3 DNA sequence: TGCAGCGTTGAAAAAACAGAAGCTGACTATGGCTACACCTTC. It yields the protein CSVEKTEADYGYTF.

This clonotype was observed many times. J is TRBJ2-2 and V is TRBV12-3 or TRBV12-4; D is ambiguous. This CDR3 region has 12 residues. Trimming took off 5 bases at V and 3 bases at J, with 4 bases between the two ends. The CDR3 region has the DNA TGTGCCAGCAGTCCAGACACCGGGGAGCTGTTTTTT. It specifies CASSPDTGELFF.

This clonotype was found many times. CDR3 nucleotides: TGTGCCAGCAGTCTGCGCGGGGGGGATCAGCCCCAGCATTTT. It encodes CASSLRGGDQPQHF. The rearrangement uses TRBV6-2 or TRBV6-3 and TRBJ1-5, with D possibly matching TRBD1 (5 bases). Germline lookup yields CDR1 MNHEY and CDR2 SVGEGT. Between the trimmed V and J ends, which lost 5 bases and 5 bases, there was a span of 13 bases. The CDR3 consists of 14 residues.

This chain connects TRBV15 to TRBJ2-2; D ambiguous. V lost 5 bases and J 4 bases, leaving 17 bases between the germline ends. The CDR3 loop spans 16 amino acids. The germline V gene has CDR1 LNHNV and CDR2 YYDKDF (reference sequence). The CDR3 spells CATSPQAIGFTGELFF. CDR3 nucleotide sequence: TGTGCCACCAGCCCCCAGGCAATAGGGTTCACCGGGGAGCTGTTTTTT.

Many counts were recorded for this clonotype. The chain has TRBV7-9 and TRBJ2-2; 10 bases map to TRBD1. The CDR3 runs to 16 residues. J gave up 3 bases and V 1 base, and 2 bases lay outside the gene matches. Germline V gene sequence: CDR1 SEHNR, CDR2 FQNEAQ (reference sequence). The CDR3 region is CASSLVGTGDTGELFF. CDR3 coding DNA: TGTGCCAGCAGCTTAGTTGGGACAGGGGACACCGGGGAGCTGTTTTTT.

On this clonotype: This may be a read error, as it is one base from a much larger clone. The chain recombines TRBV14 with TRBJ1-1, with 9 bases fitting TRBD1. This CDR3 has 13 amino acids. Germline V gene sequence: CDR1 SGHDN, CDR2 FVKESK. This CDR3 reads CASSYTGGTKAFF. In nucleotides, the CDR3 is TGTGCCAGCAGTTACACAGGGGGCACTAAAGCTTTCTTT.

This clonotype has only a few counts. The V gene is TRBV6-2 or TRBV6-3, the J gene TRBJ2-2; a possible D gene is TRBD1 (6 bases). CDR3 length equals 18 residues. The germline CDR1 and CDR2 sequences are MNHEY and SVGEGT. V was pared by 2 bases and J by 5 bases, with 21 bases between. Written as DNA, the CDR3 is TGTGCCAGCAGTTACGACCCCCAACAGGGCGTAGGGACCGGGGAGCTGTTTTTT. This gives the protein CASSYDPQQGVGTGELFF.

At least ten counts were recorded for this clonotype. The V gene is TRBV3-1, the J gene TRBJ2-3, with 7 positions matching TRBD2. CDR3 length: 14 residues. The J segment lost 2 bases and the V segment lost 4 bases, leaving 3 bases of the junction unmatched. CDR1 is LGHDT and CDR2 is YNNKEL in the germline V gene (reference sequence). The CDR3: CASSRGLDTDTQYF. The CDR3 DNA is TGTGCCAGCAGCCGAGGACTAGACACAGATACGCAGTATTTT.

Regarding this clonotype: A much larger clonotype is one base distant, so this may be a read error. CDR3 loop: CASSSQNHCGYTF. CDR3 nucleotide sequence: TGTGCCAGCAGCTCACAGAACCACTGTGGCTACACCTTC. The chain joins TRBV7-9 to TRBJ1-2, with D unresolved. Trimming took off 4 bases at V and 7 bases at J, with 13 bases between the two ends. Germline V gene data show CDR1 as SEHNR and CDR2 as FQNEAQ (reference sequence). This CDR3 contains 13 residues.